Below, one T cell receptor beta chain is given with its context. Its specific antigen is unknown. No base quality values were provided; no much bigger clone lies one nucleotide off. In light of the paper, this sample's treatment or condition label describes: live attenuated yellow fever vaccine strain. PBMCs were isolated from peripheral blood using a standard Ficoll-Paque protocol. CD4 and CD8 T-cell fractions were isolated with Dynabeads CD4 and CD8 positive selection kits. RNA was extracted with TriZol from bulk PBMCs, CD4 and CD8 fractions, and dextramer-positive and dextramer-negative fractions. The CDR3 sequence holds 18 residues, the cysteine and phenylalanine included. The kept DNA is CDR3 alone, 54 bases in frame from the first base. CDR1 SGDLS and CDR2 YYNGEE are derived from the germline V gene. Compared with germline, V lacks 0 bases and J lacks 7 bases; bases without a gene match: 18. TCR cDNA was made using 5'RACE template switching, a step that added a universal primer site and unique molecular identifiers. Priming of cDNA synthesis was performed from both the TCR alpha and TCR beta constant segments. Two PCR steps were used to amplify libraries, with sample barcodes and sequencing adapters being added in the second step. Sequencing of libraries was performed on Illumina HiSeq 2500 (2x100 bp) or NovaSeq (2x150 bp). The study's processing was this. MIGEC handled demultiplexing of reads and collapsing into UMI consensus sequences, while MiXCR performed V(D)J alignment. Vaccine-responding clonotypes were defined with edgeR using replicate PBMC samples, requiring FDR below 0.01 and a log2 fold change above 5 up to day 15. Each bulk clonotype was labeled CD4 or CD8 based on which sequenced repertoire, CD4 or CD8, contained the clonotype at higher abundance. TCRdb handled the public reads itself, with Q25 trimming in fastp and clone calling in MiXCR, and kept productive beta chains. Entries that share a CDR3 protein sequence are merged under the most common genes and DNA. The V and J calls here are based on TCRdb, not the publication. This sample is represented by some 68,000 distinct CDR3 sequences; just over 6.5% of them were singletons. Around a third of the sample belongs to the ten largest clones.

The data were obtained in a study of T cells after yellow fever vaccination (dated 2019 in TCRdb). About the investigation overall: The SMART-Seq v4 Ultra Low Input RNA kit was used to prepare libraries from fractions with low cell numbers. Two healthy male donors, one aged 18 to 29 and one aged 30 to 39 years, were included in the cohort. Blood was collected at multiple timepoints before and after primary and secondary immunization, and bulk PBMC replicates and cell subsets were isolated. Bulk TCR alpha and beta repertoires were sequenced longitudinally to track T-cell clones before and after primary and booster YFV17D yellow fever vaccination. Overall study results and their limits: Because only a couple of donors were included in the study, the extent to which the findings can be generalized is limited. Computational filtering was needed because FACS-sorted repertoires could contain abundant contaminating clonotypes from the bulk population. Compared with the primary T-cell response, the secondary T-cell response was faster but weaker, reaching its peak on day 5 rather than on day 15. Most clones expanded after primary vaccination were re-detected after the booster (about 96% of CD4 and approximately 89% of CD8), suggesting broad memory maintenance. A small share of clonotypes occurred in both CD4 and CD8 compartments, likely arising from convergent recombination.

Sequencing used CD8+ T cells sorted from PBMCs, obtained about 49 days after the first yellow fever vaccination. The V gene is TRBV9 and the J gene is TRBJ1-2; 7 bases in the middle match TRBD1. This receptor was obtained from a man between 18 and 29 years old who received the YFV17D yellow fever vaccine. The CDR3 corresponds to CASSVAGGTDSDSFGYTF. In nucleotide form, the sequence is TGTGCCAGCAGCGTAGCCGGCGGGACAGACTCTGACTCCTTTGGCTACACCTTC.